This entry concerns a single TCR beta chain. What it binds is not known. The sample belongs to a study of T cells in localized non-small cell lung cancer. The study, taken as a whole, reports: Heterogeneity stays possible, as sequencing covered only one tumor region. Maximal T cell clonality occurred in uninvolved adjacent lung, with tumor ranking below it. There were a median roughly 54 of the top 100 tumor clones appearing in adjacent lung.

In germline, CDR1 is SEHNR, CDR2 FQNEAQ (reference sequence). The CDR3 extends over 16 amino acids. V lost 1 base to trimming and J lost 0 bases, with 12 bases between them. This table comes from immunoSEQ multiplex PCR, and its TCRdb copy is limited to in-frame clones, with some not included. This sample has tens of thousands of clones, with around three quarters found just once. This chain joins TRBV7-9 and TRBJ2-5, with a tentative D call TRBD2 (5 bases). This TCR derives from a woman aged 40-70 years with stage II lung adenocarcinoma. Material: PBMCs, obtained before any cancer treatment. The CDR3 nucleotides read TGTGCCAGCAGCTTAGGTGCTAGCACCTACCAAGAGACCCAGTACTTC. Translating it yields CASSLGASTYQETQYF.